These 21 T cell receptor beta chains came from one sample sequenced in a study of early T cells in non-severe SARS-CoV-2 infection. TCRdb re-called the 5' RACE reads through MiXCR, storing one row per CDR3 protein. Of about 30,000 distinct CDR3 sequences listed, approximately 6.3% were seen once; the top ten hold 30% to 45%. The sequencing sample was made of whole blood. All receptors derive from an adult who was a healthcare worker with PCR-confirmed SARS-CoV-2 infection or an uninfected control (not recorded which).

The sample holds many counts of this clonotype. V and J are TRBV20-1 and TRBJ2-1; 8 positions agree with TRBD2. Germline V lookup: CDR1 DFQATT, CDR2 SNEGSKA (reference sequence). This CDR3 contains 15 residues. Losses at the gene ends were 1 base for V and 5 bases for J; bases not matched to a gene: 7. CDR3: CSARVASGSNNEQFF. For the CDR3, the DNA is TGCAGTGCTAGAGTGGCCAGCGGGAGTAACAATGAGCAGTTCTTC.

This clonotype was counted ten times or more. The chain is built from TRBV29-1 and TRBJ2-7; 10 bases line up with TRBD1. Per germline, CDR1 SQVTM and CDR2 ANQGSEA. CDR3 length equals 15 residues. The V gene end was trimmed by 5 bases and the J gene end by 0 bases; junction bases not matched to a gene: 7. CDR3 amino acids: CSVLRGDRGSYEQYF. DNA of the CDR3: TGCAGCGTTCTACGGGGGGACAGGGGCTCCTACGAGCAGTACTTC.

In this sample, this clonotype turned up many times. V usage is TRBV11-2 and J usage is TRBJ1-5; 10 bases are a match to TRBD1. With V trimmed by 1 base and J by 4 bases, 4 bases remained unmatched. Germline V lookup: CDR1 SGHAT, CDR2 FQNNGV. The CDR3 is 16 amino acids. CDR3 sequence (DNA): TGTGCCAGCAGCTTAGGCTGGGGACAGGGGAATCAGCCCCAGCATTTT. Amino acids: CASSLGWGQGNQPQHF.

This clonotype has a count of ten or more. The CDR3 DNA follows: TGCAGTGCGCCTCCCGGGACTAGTGCAGATACGCAGTATTTT. Protein product: CSAPPGTSADTQYF. V and J are TRBV20-1 and TRBJ2-3; 8 bases agree with TRBD2. V shed 6 bases and J 4 bases; nucleotides not matched to a gene: 9. The germline V gene has CDR1 DFQATT and CDR2 SNEGSKA (reference sequence). The CDR3 is 14 amino acids.

The sample holds many counts of this clonotype. The gene calls are TRBV18 and TRBJ2-3; D call uncertain. The V gene lost 0 bases and the J gene lost 5 bases, with 3 bases spanning the gap. CDR1 is KGHSH and CDR2 is LQKENI in the germline V gene. The CDR3 runs to 12 residues. The CDR3 sequence is CASSPPGDTQYF. CDR3 sequence (DNA): TGTGCCAGCTCACCACCGGGAGATACGCAGTATTTT.

The rearrangement joins TRBV6-2 or TRBV6-3 to TRBJ2-2; D not certain. This CDR3 is 14 amino acids long. Germline CDR1 is MNHEY and CDR2 is SVGEGT. V was shortened by 2 bases and J by 4 bases, with 8 bases between the two germline ends. CDR3 DNA sequence: TGTGCCAGCAGTTACGGCCACGGCACCGGGGAGCTGTTTTTT. This encodes CASSYGHGTGELFF.

The V and J genes are TRBV28 and TRBJ2-5; TRBD1 or TRBD2 may be the D gene (5 bases each). V was trimmed by 5 bases and J by 7 bases, leaving 17 bases between them. This CDR3 spans 14 amino acids. The germline gives CDR1 MDHEN, CDR2 SYDVKM. The CDR3: CASSLGTAGATQYF. CDR3 in DNA: TGTGCCAGCAGTCTCGGGACGGCCGGCGCGACCCAGTACTTC.

This clonotype has at least ten counts. V and J are TRBV7-9 and TRBJ2-7; 8 bases match TRBD1. V lost 1 base, J lost 2 bases, and 4 bases stayed unmatched. The CDR3 sequence is 15 residues long. Germline V gene data show CDR1 as SEHNR and CDR2 as FQNEAQ (reference sequence). The CDR3 here is CASSLEGQGPYEQYF. The CDR3 region has the DNA TGTGCCAGCAGCTTAGAAGGACAGGGCCCCTACGAGCAGTACTTC. The variable domain in full, with the rest retrieved from reference TRBV7-9 and TRBJ2-7, is DTGVSQNPRHKITKRGQNVTFRCDPISEHNRLYWYRQTLGQGPEFLTYFQNEAQLEKSRLLSDRFSAERPKGSFSTLEIQRTEQGDSAMYLCASSLEGQGPYEQYFGPGTRLTVT.

The genes are TRBV12-3 or TRBV12-4 and TRBJ2-1; 8 nucleotides agree with TRBD2. The CDR3 consists of 16 residues. V shed 5 bases, J shed 3 bases, and the junction held 9 bases outside the gene matches. This CDR3 is CASSLMRLALYNEQFF. CDR3 nucleotide sequence: TGTGCCAGCAGTCTGATGAGACTAGCGCTCTACAATGAGCAGTTCTTC.

This clonotype showed up many times. The genes are TRBV6-2 or TRBV6-3 and TRBJ2-3, with 10 bases fitting TRBD2. CDR1 and CDR2 from the germline V gene are MNHEY and SVGEGT. The CDR3 covers 17 residues. The V and J ends lost 0 bases and 2 bases, in that order; junction bases with no gene match: 5. CDR3 DNA sequence: TGTGCCAGCAGTTACTCGATAGCGGGAGGATACACAGATACGCAGTATTTT. This gives the protein CASSYSIAGGYTDTQYF.

This clonotype turned up a few times. The chain recombines TRBV4-2 with TRBJ2-3, with D perhaps assigned TRBD1 or TRBD2 (5 bases each). The CDR3 extends over 13 amino acids. The germline V and J ends were trimmed by 6 bases and 4 bases, with 11 bases remaining between them. The germline V gene encodes CDR1 LGHNA and CDR2 YNFKEQ. CDR3 sequence: CASSRQGADTQYF. DNA of the CDR3: TGTGCCAGCAGTCGCCAGGGAGCAGATACGCAGTATTTT.

The V gene is TRBV3-1, the J gene TRBJ2-7; 7 bases match TRBD2. The CDR3 spans 14 residues. J was trimmed by 5 bases and V by 1 base; bases with no gene match: 5. Germline V CDR1 and CDR2: LGHDT, YNNKEL (reference sequence). The CDR3 loop reads CASSQAAGVNEQYF. The DNA for the CDR3 is TGTGCCAGCAGCCAAGCCGCGGGAGTTAACGAGCAGTACTTC.

This clonotype has a handful of counts. The V and J genes are TRBV7-2 and TRBJ2-1; 8 bases map to TRBD2. V gave up 1 base and J gave up 2 bases; unmatched junction bases: 4. The CDR3 loop spans 16 amino acids. In germline, CDR1 is SGHTA, CDR2 FQGNSA. Here the CDR3 DNA reads TGTGCCAGCAGCTTAGGAGCGGGGGTTACCTACAATGAGCAGTTCTTC. This codes for CASSLGAGVTYNEQFF.

This clonotype occurred many times. The rearrangement uses TRBV7-2 and TRBJ1-2; tentatively, D is TRBD1 (6 bases). The CDR3 runs to 14 residues. Germline V gene sequence: CDR1 SGHTA, CDR2 FQGNSA. Trimming removed 1 base at V and 6 bases at J, with 12 bases between. The CDR3 DNA is TGTGCCAGCAGCTTAGTCCCAGGGGTTGATGGCTACACCTTC. This sequence encodes CASSLVPGVDGYTF.

This clonotype has just a few counts. CDR3 protein: CASSEGHNQPQHF. CDR3 sequence (DNA): TGTGCCAGCAGCGAGGGACACAATCAGCCCCAGCATTTT. The chain has TRBV9 and TRBJ1-5; D possibly corresponds to TRBD1 (6 bases). The germline CDR1 and CDR2 sequences are SGDLS and YYNGEE. There are 13 residues in the CDR3. Between the trimmed V and J ends, which lost 3 bases and 3 bases, there was a span of 7 bases. The whole variable domain, remainder taken from reference TRBV9 and TRBJ1-5, is DSGVTQTPKHLITATGQRVTLRCSPRSGDLSVYWYQQSLDQGLQFLIQYYNGEERAKGNILERFSAQQFPDLHSELNLSSLELGDSALYFCASSEGHNQPQHFGDGTRLSIL.

The table lists this clonotype with many counts. This rearrangement joins TRBV11-3 to TRBJ2-5, with no clear D. This CDR3 has 12 amino acids. The germline V gene has CDR1 SGHNT and CDR2 YENEEA. Trimming stripped 5 bases from V and 5 bases from J, with 9 bases between. This chain's CDR3 is CASSPSFETQYF. CDR3 nucleotides: TGTGCCAGCAGCCCCAGTTTTGAGACCCAGTACTTC. Supplemented by reference TRBV11-3 and TRBJ2-5, the full variable domain reads EAGVVQSPRYKIIEKKQPVAFWCNPISGHNTLYWYLQNLGQGPELLIRYENEEAVDDSQLPKDRFSAERLKGVDSTLKIQPAELGDSAVYLCASSPSFETQYFGPGTRLLVL.

This clonotype was counted ten times or more. The chain joins TRBV12-3 or TRBV12-4 to TRBJ2-7; D not certain. Trimming cost V 2 bases and J 0 bases, with 8 bases left between them. The CDR3 extends over 14 amino acids. The CDR3 spells CASSLTAISYEQYF. The CDR3 DNA follows: TGTGCCAGCAGTTTAACAGCGATCTCCTACGAGCAGTACTTC.

This clonotype showed up many times. The chain is built from TRBV6-2 or TRBV6-3 and TRBJ1-5; no firm D call. This CDR3 is built from 14 residues. Germline loops: CDR1 MNHEY, CDR2 SVGEGT. The V end was cut by 2 bases, the J end by 0 bases, with 5 bases between. The CDR3 coding sequence is TGTGCCAGCAGTTACACCAATAGCAATCAGCCCCAGCATTTT. Translating it yields CASSYTNSNQPQHF.

This clonotype was seen many times. The CDR3 DNA reads as TGTGCCAGCGCCCCGACGCCGACAGGGCCCTACAATGAGCAGTTCTTC. Protein: CASAPTPTGPYNEQFF. This chain connects TRBV6-5 to TRBJ2-1, with TRBD1 matching 7 bases. The CDR3 spans 16 residues. The germline gives CDR1 MNHEY, CDR2 SVGAGI. Germline trimming cut 8 bases from V and 2 bases from J; bases unmatched to any gene: 12.

In its sample, this clonotype was seen many times. The chain links TRBV3-1 to TRBJ2-2, with 11 bases fitting TRBD2. The CDR3 contains 16 residues. CDR1 is LGHDT, CDR2 YNNKEL, per germline (reference sequence). V shed 2 bases, J shed 3 bases, and the junction held 2 bases outside the gene matches. The CDR3 nucleotides read TGTGCCAGCAGCCAAAGACTAGCGGGACACACCGGGGAGCTGTTTTTT. Amino acid sequence: CASSQRLAGHTGELFF.

This clonotype was seen more than once but under ten times. This chain joins TRBV3-1 and TRBJ2-7; D might be TRBD2 (6 bases). The CDR3 is 16 amino acids. Germline values: CDR1 LGHDT, CDR2 YNNKEL (reference sequence). Trimming pared 0 bases from V and 0 bases from J, leaving 12 bases between. The CDR3 protein is CASSQDNSGYSYEQYF. As DNA, the CDR3 is TGTGCCAGCAGCCAAGACAATAGCGGCTACTCCTACGAGCAGTACTTC.